This TCR beta chain was obtained from a study of blood T cell repertoires in COVID-19. At the level of the study: Acute and convalescent COVID-19 specimens originated in the United States, Italy and Spain. PBMCs, B-cell-depleted T cells, or T cells were the source of the cDNA or gDNA that made up the material.

Libraries were prepared by immunoSEQ multiplex PCR; TCRdb keeps only in-frame clonotypes and omits some of them. Here the sample spans 200,000 to 250,000 clones, 70% to 90% being singletons. Enrolled during active infection, Seattle patients were then followed longitudinally. The CDR3 sequence is 16 residues long. In germline, CDR1 is SEHNR, CDR2 FQNEAQ (reference sequence). Trimming at V came to 5 bases and at J to 7 bases, leaving 8 bases not matched to a gene. This clonotype was obtained from a woman aged 50 to 65 with COVID-19, enrolled during active disease. The chain combines TRBV7-9 with TRBJ2-1; TRBD2 matches 13 bases. Sequencing was performed on peripheral blood. Here the CDR3 reads CASSPRILAGGNEQFF. CDR3 coding DNA: TGTGCCAGCAGCCCTAGAATACTAGCGGGGGGGAATGAGCAGTTCTTC.